There are many counts of the clone carrying this TCR beta chain. The CDR3 runs 15 residues. The germline CDR1 and CDR2 sequences are SGHDN and FVKESK. V gave up 0 bases and J gave up 3 bases, with 11 bases separating them. This sample stems from a study of CD4 and CD8 cells across lung adenocarcinoma regions. TCRdb independently ran MiXCR on the PCR reads; one entry per CDR3 protein. The table has around 23,000 distinct CDR3 sequences, around 56% seen once. Localized lung adenocarcinoma, a non-small cell lung cancer, affected the donors. The origin of this receptor is a male donor with lung adenocarcinoma. The CD4 and CD8 labels of this study may be unreliable. This rearrangement joins TRBV14 to TRBJ1-1; the D gene is possibly TRBD1 (6 bases). The specimen sequenced was CD8+ T cells from the center of a lung tumor. The CDR3 is CASSQEMGGHTEAFF. In DNA form, the CDR3 reads TGTGCCAGCAGCCAAGAAATGGGGGGGCACACTGAAGCTTTCTTT.